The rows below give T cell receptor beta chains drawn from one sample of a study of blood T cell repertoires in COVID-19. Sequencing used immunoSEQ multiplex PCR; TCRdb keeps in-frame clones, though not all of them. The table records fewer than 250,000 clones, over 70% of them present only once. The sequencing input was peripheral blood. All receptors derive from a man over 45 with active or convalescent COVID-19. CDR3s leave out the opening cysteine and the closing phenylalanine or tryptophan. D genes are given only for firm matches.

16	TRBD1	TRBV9	ASSATGGRLSGANVLT
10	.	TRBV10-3	AIRRGNTEAF
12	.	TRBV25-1	ASSDSGGVYGYT
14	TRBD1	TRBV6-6	ASSPPTGTGGREQY
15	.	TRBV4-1	ASSQDPGAMTTGELF
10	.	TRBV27	ASNDLIGTQY
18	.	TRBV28	ASSGYIFGALQGPKNIQY
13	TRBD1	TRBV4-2	ASSQAQGERDGYT
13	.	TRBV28	ASSLDRTSYTEAF
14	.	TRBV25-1	ASSGGGAATDEKLF
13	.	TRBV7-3	ASSSGGGMNTEAF
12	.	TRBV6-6	ASSPRGRTYEQY
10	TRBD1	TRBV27	ASSPATGEAF
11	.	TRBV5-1	ASSSDRYNEQF
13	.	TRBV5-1	ASSLRAGNTGELF
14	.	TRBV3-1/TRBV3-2	ASSPLGGTDTDTQY
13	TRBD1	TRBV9	ASSVNGQGYSEQF
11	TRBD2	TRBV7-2	ASSFARPGGQY
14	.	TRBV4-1	ASSQEWRGSGQPQH
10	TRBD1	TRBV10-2	ASRTGDDGYT
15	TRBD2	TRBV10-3	AISDTSRGRVEAEQY
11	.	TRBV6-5	ASRQSMNTEAF
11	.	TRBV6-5	ASSYGQTTEAF
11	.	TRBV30	AWSVGRFLEQY
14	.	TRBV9	ASSPSRSDLSRSYT
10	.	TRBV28	ASYTNTGELF
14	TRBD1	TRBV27	ASSPLDRAASGGYT
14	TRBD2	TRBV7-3	ASSPGSGRLTDTQY
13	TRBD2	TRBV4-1	ASSPGGALGETQY
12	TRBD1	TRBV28	ASSATGVREKLF
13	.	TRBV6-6	ASTHLDSFNQPQH
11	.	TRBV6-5	ASSYKGDYGYT